The next 14 T cell receptor beta chains were all read from a single sample in a study of blood T cell repertoires in COVID-19. Some clones are missing from TCRdb's copy, which holds only in-frame ones; the method was immunoSEQ multiplex PCR. The sample has roughly 50,000 clones, 84% seen once. The sequenced sample was peripheral blood. The receptors were gathered from a man between 45 and 60 years old with acute or convalescent COVID-19.

This chain links TRBV2 with TRBJ2-3; 9 bases match TRBD1. The CDR3 is 14 amino acids. Germline V gene data show CDR1 as SNHLY and CDR2 as FYNNEI. The J segment lost 6 bases and the V segment lost 7 bases, leaving 8 bases of the junction unmatched. The CDR3 nucleotides read TGTGCCAGCACTCGGGACAGGGTTGGGGATACGCAGTATTTT. This encodes CASTRDRVGDTQYF.

The chain joins TRBV5-4 to TRBJ1-2, with D perhaps matching TRBD1 (6 bases). Trimming left V 4 bases short and J 5 bases short, with 12 bases between. Germline CDR1 and CDR2: SGHNT and YYREEE (reference sequence). The length of the CDR3 is 13 residues. In DNA, the CDR3 is TGTGCCAGCAGCATCCGGACAGTTTATGGCTACACCTTC. It yields the protein CASSIRTVYGYTF.

This CDR3 reads CASSLSVGGTEAFF. Here the CDR3 DNA reads TGCGCCAGCAGCTTATCGGTTGGGGGGACTGAAGCTTTCTTT. This chain uses TRBV5-1 with TRBJ1-1; tentatively, D is TRBD1 (5 bases). The V end was cut by 2 bases, the J end by 5 bases, with 13 bases between. Germline V gene lookup returns CDR1 SGHRS and CDR2 YFSETQ. This CDR3 comprises 14 residues.

This clone was seen a few times. This chain links TRBV12-3 or TRBV12-4 with TRBJ1-6; D perhaps matches TRBD1 (5 bases). V gave up 4 bases and J gave up 14 bases, with 15 bases separating them. This CDR3 comprises 13 residues. CDR3 residues: CASSYAGGGALHF. CDR3 coding DNA: TGTGCCAGCAGTTACGCGGGGGGTGGGGCCCTCCACTTT.

V usage is TRBV19 and J usage is TRBJ2-1; TRBD1 agrees at 7 bases. The germline gives CDR1 LNHDA, CDR2 SQIVND (reference sequence). The CDR3 covers 15 residues. The V segment lost 3 bases and the J segment 4 bases; nucleotides outside the gene matches: 6. The CDR3 coding sequence is TGTGCCAGTAGTATGACGGCAGGGGGTTACAATGAGCAGTTCTTC. This codes for CASSMTAGGYNEQFF.

The chain employs TRBV10-3 and TRBJ1-2; TRBD1 matches 7 bases. The CDR3 runs 12 residues. The germline V gene has CDR1 ENHRY and CDR2 SYGVKD. The J segment lost 6 bases and the V segment lost 7 bases, leaving 5 bases of the junction unmatched. The CDR3 reads CAIKGDRDGYTF. CDR3 coding DNA: TGTGCCATCAAGGGAGACAGGGATGGCTACACCTTC.

This sequence joins TRBV21-1 and TRBJ2-1; the D call of TRBD2 is as the table states it, not checked on the DNA. TRBV21-1 is listed as a pseudogene. The CDR3 is 19 residues long. For the CDR3, the DNA is TGTGCCAGCAGCAAAAATCCCCCCGCGGGCAGGAACGCTTACAATGAGCAGTTCTTC. It is translated as CASSKNPPAGRNAYNEQFF.

V and J are TRBV19 and TRBJ1-2; D unclear. This CDR3 is built from 14 residues. Germline CDR1 reads LNHDA; CDR2 reads SQIVND (reference sequence). The germline V and J ends were trimmed by 5 bases and 6 bases, with 16 bases remaining between them. The CDR3 protein is CASSPRLYGDGYTF. The CDR3 nucleotides are TGTGCCAGTAGTCCCAGACTCTACGGAGATGGCTACACCTTC.

This clone came up once. This rearrangement joins TRBV27 to TRBJ1-2; TRBD1 aligns across 10 bases. With 5 bases clipped from V and 4 bases from J, the junction kept 7 bases outside the gene matches. This CDR3 has 15 residues. Germline V lookup: CDR1 MNHEY, CDR2 SMNVEV (reference sequence). As DNA, the CDR3 is TGTGCCAGCAGTCCGCGACAGGGGGCAGGCTATGGCTACACCTTC. Its translation: CASSPRQGAGYGYTF.

A few counts support this clone. The chain recombines TRBV7-6 with TRBJ2-7, with D uncertain. CDR3 length equals 13 residues. Per the germline V gene, CDR1 is SGHVS and CDR2 is FNYEAQ. The V end was cut by 4 bases, the J end by 4 bases, with 11 bases between. CDR3 DNA: TGTGCCAGCAGCTCCTACGCTACGTACGAGCAGTACTTC. Amino acid sequence: CASSSYATYEQYF.

This sequence joins TRBV6-5 and TRBJ1-1; D is possibly TRBD1 (5 bases). V lost 6 bases to trimming and J lost 3 bases, with 14 bases between them. The CDR3 consists of 14 residues. Per germline, CDR1 MNHEY and CDR2 SVGAGI. The CDR3: CASSTGGKDTEAFF. In nucleotides, the CDR3 is TGTGCCAGCAGCACCGGGGGGAAGGACACTGAAGCTTTCTTT.

V gene TRBV5-6 combines with J gene TRBJ1-1, with D possibly matching TRBD1 (6 bases). This CDR3 comprises 15 residues. The V end lost 5 bases, the J end lost 6 bases, and 20 bases lay between the germline ends. CDR1 and CDR2 from the germline V gene are SGHDT and YYEEEE. CDR3 nucleotide sequence: TGTGCCAGCAGGGAGTACGGGGGGGCAGTCCCTGAAGCTTTCTTT. Translating it yields CASREYGGAVPEAFF.

J is TRBJ1-5 and V is TRBV28; tentative D call: TRBD1 (5 bases). Looked up from germline, CDR1 is MDHEN and CDR2 is SYDVKM. The CDR3 loop spans 15 amino acids. Trimming removed 3 bases from V and 4 bases from J, with 13 bases in between. CDR3 in DNA: TGTGCCAGCAGTTTGTGGGGGGTTAGAAATCAGCCCCAGCATTTT. Protein product: CASSLWGVRNQPQHF.

The J gene is TRBJ1-1, the V gene TRBV19, with no clear D. The CDR3 spans 14 residues. With 5 bases removed from V and 0 bases from J, the gap between germline ends came to 10 bases. CDR1 and CDR2 from the germline V gene are LNHDA and SQIVND (reference sequence). CDR3 in amino acids: CASSPYPMNTEAFF. CDR3 DNA sequence: TGTGCCAGTAGTCCCTACCCGATGAACACTGAAGCTTTCTTT.